These 19 T cell receptor beta chains originate from one sample sequenced in a study of cytomegalovirus exposure and HLA in healthy donors. This PCR relied on a set of 60 Vbeta primers and 13 Jbeta primers. The protocol was immunoSEQ multiplex PCR, while the TCRdb copy is restricted to in-frame clones and leaves out a portion. The sample shows about 61,000 clones, about 90% of them seen only once. The sequencing sample was made of PBMCs. The receptors shown here come from a man aged 25-45 years in good health and CMV-seropositive.

This clone was seen just once. CDR3 DNA sequence: TGCGCCAGCAGCCTAACTGACCGCTCGGGACTAGCGGTCACAGATACGCAGTATTTT. This sequence encodes CASSLTDRSGLAVTDTQYF. The genes are TRBV5-1 and TRBJ2-3; 11 positions agree with TRBD2. Trimming cost V 4 bases and J 2 bases; bases outside gene matches: 15. Germline lookup yields CDR1 SGHRS and CDR2 YFSETQ. This CDR3 is 19 amino acids long.

This sequence joins TRBV19 and TRBJ2-1, with 10 bases identical to TRBD2. From germline, CDR1 is LNHDA and CDR2 SQIVND (reference sequence). The CDR3 spans 15 residues. Trimming took 3 bases from V and 8 from J; bases not matched to a gene: 7. The CDR3 is CASSMSSGRVYEQFF. DNA for the CDR3: TGTGCCAGTAGTATGTCTAGCGGGAGAGTGTATGAGCAGTTCTTC.

This rearrangement joins TRBV11-2 to TRBJ1-1; 8 bases line up with TRBD1. The CDR3 consists of 18 residues. V lost 2 bases to trimming and J lost 0 bases; unmatched junction nucleotides: 11. Germline V CDR1 and CDR2: SGHAT, FQNNGV. CDR3 residues: CASSLLAGTGYMNTEAFF. As DNA, the CDR3 is TGTGCCAGCAGCTTACTCGCGGGGACAGGTTACATGAACACTGAAGCTTTCTTT.

The chain is built from TRBV7-2 and TRBJ1-4; unclear D gene. V lost 5 bases and J 7 bases, leaving 14 bases between the germline ends. Germline lookup yields CDR1 SGHTA and CDR2 FQGNSA. The CDR3 extends over 14 amino acids. DNA for the CDR3: TGTGCCAGCAGCCCAGGCCTGGCCAGTGAAAAACTGTTTTTT. The encoded protein is CASSPGLASEKLFF.

The V gene is TRBV6-5, the J gene TRBJ2-3, with D possibly matching TRBD1 (6 bases). V was clipped by 6 bases and J by 2 bases, with 15 bases between them. Germline V lookup: CDR1 MNHEY, CDR2 SVGAGI. The CDR3 has 15 amino acids. Here the CDR3 reads CASRLDSFNTDTQYF. The CDR3 DNA sequence: TGTGCCAGCAGATTGGACAGTTTCAACACAGATACGCAGTATTTT.

The chain has TRBV19 and TRBJ2-1; D gene uncertain. From germline, CDR1 is LNHDA and CDR2 SQIVND (reference sequence). The CDR3 length is 11 residues. V was clipped by 3 bases and J by 10 bases, with 7 bases between them. As DNA, the CDR3 is TGTGCCAGTAGTATCCGTGGCGAGCAGTTCTTC. Its translation: CASSIRGEQFF.

This chain links TRBV30 with TRBJ2-5; TRBD2 matches 9 bases. Losses at the gene ends were 3 bases for V and 0 bases for J; bases not matched to a gene: 5. The CDR3 loop spans 15 amino acids. CDR1 is GTSNPN and CDR2 is SVGIG in the germline V gene (reference sequence). In DNA form, the CDR3 reads TGTGCCTGGAGCCCGACTAGCGGTTACCAAGAGACCCAGTACTTC. Encoded protein: CAWSPTSGYQETQYF.

Note on this clone: Other DNA sequences in this sample translate to the same CDR3. The gene calls are TRBV19 and TRBJ2-1, with TRBD2 matching over 7 bases. Trimming took 6 bases from V and 7 from J; bases not matched to a gene: 15. CDR1 is LNHDA, CDR2 SQIVND, per germline (reference sequence). This CDR3 spans 16 amino acids. In DNA form, the CDR3 reads TGTGCCAGTAGGCCGACACTAGCAGGAGCGGGGAATGAGCAGTTCTTC. Translating it yields CASRPTLAGAGNEQFF.

This chain uses TRBV6-6 with TRBJ1-1; possibly TRBD1 for D (5 bases). Germline CDR1 MNHNY, CDR2 SVGAGI (reference sequence). V was trimmed by 2 bases and J by 3 bases, leaving 7 bases between them. This CDR3 contains 13 residues. CDR3 bases: TGTGCCAGCAGTTACGGAGGGGACACTGAAGCTTTCTTT. The encoded protein is CASSYGGDTEAFF.

The rearrangement joins TRBV6-1 to TRBJ1-2; TRBD1 agrees at 10 bases. Germline assignment: CDR1 MNHNS and CDR2 SASEGT. The J segment lost 4 bases and the V segment lost 1 base, leaving 6 bases of the junction unmatched. The CDR3 covers 16 residues. CDR3 in amino acids: CASSEDFRTGGYGYTF. DNA of the CDR3: TGTGCCAGCAGTGAAGACTTTCGGACAGGGGGCTATGGCTACACCTTC.

This rearrangement joins TRBV15 to TRBJ1-4; tentatively, D is TRBD1 (6 bases). From germline, CDR1 is LNHNV and CDR2 YYDKDF (reference sequence). CDR3 length: 14 residues. V lost 5 bases and J lost 5, with 12 bases in between. The CDR3, as DNA: TGTGCCACCAGCCTAGGGGGGGGGAATGAAAAACTGTTTTTT. Translated: CATSLGGGNEKLFF.

The chain has TRBV5-1 and TRBJ2-1; D ambiguous. This CDR3 has 13 amino acids. CDR1 and CDR2 (germline): SGHRS, YFSETQ. V lost 4 bases to trimming and J lost 5 bases, with 10 bases between them. The CDR3 loop is CASSPMRNNEQFF. CDR3 coding DNA: TGCGCCAGCAGCCCGATGAGAAACAATGAGCAGTTCTTC.

The J gene is TRBJ2-5, the V gene TRBV19, with D perhaps matching TRBD1 (5 bases). The end of the DNA fits TRBJ2-7 better, so the J call may be wrong. The CDR3 runs to 15 residues. Looked up from germline, CDR1 is LNHDA and CDR2 is SQIVND (reference sequence). This CDR3 reads CASSIERTPTYEQYF. DNA of the CDR3: TGTGCCAGTAGTATAGAGAGGACACCCACCTACGAGCAGTACTTC.

The CDR3 region has the DNA TGTGCCAGCAGCGTTCGGACAGGGGAGGATCAGCCCCAGCATTTT. It is translated as CASSVRTGEDQPQHF. The V call is TRBV21-1, the J call TRBJ1-5; TRBD1 was called by the table and not checked on the DNA. TRBV21-1 constitutes a pseudogene. CDR3 length: 15 residues.

V usage is TRBV2 and J usage is TRBJ2-2; TRBD2 matches 8 bases. The CDR3 is 14 amino acids. Germline CDR1 is SNHLY and CDR2 is FYNNEI. V shed 9 bases, J shed 5 bases, and the junction held 8 bases outside the gene matches. CDR3 region: CARRLAGGTGELFF. CDR3 DNA sequence: TGTGCCAGAAGGCTAGCGGGTGGTACCGGGGAGCTGTTTTTT.

The V call is TRBV4-2, the J call TRBJ2-5, with D possibly TRBD1 on 6 matching bases. The CDR3 has 14 amino acids. Germline V lookup: CDR1 LGHNA, CDR2 YNFKEQ. V was pared by 1 base and J by 4 bases, with 10 bases between. CDR3 sequence: CASSQGVGAETQYF. The CDR3 DNA sequence: TGTGCCAGCAGCCAAGGGGTGGGGGCAGAGACCCAGTACTTC.

The chain is built from TRBV7-2 and TRBJ2-5; 11 bases are a match to TRBD2. Per germline, CDR1 SGHTA and CDR2 FQGNSA. V was pared by 5 bases and J by 4 bases, with 6 bases of the junction left unmatched. The CDR3 is 15 residues long. The CDR3 DNA reads as TGTGCCAGCAGCCTCCGACTAGCGGGACGAGAGACCCAGTACTTC. Protein sequence: CASSLRLAGRETQYF.

The genes are TRBV18 and TRBJ2-2, with D perhaps TRBD1 (6 bases). Germline CDR1 reads KGHSH; CDR2 reads LQKENI. The V and J ends lost 3 bases and 3 bases respectively, with 14 bases between them. The length of the CDR3 is 16 residues. CDR3 DNA: TGTGCCAGCTCACCGCAACAGGGTCTGCACACCGGGGAGCTGTTTTTT. Amino acids: CASSPQQGLHTGELFF. The whole variable domain, remainder taken from reference TRBV18 and TRBJ2-2, is NAGVMQNPRHLVRRRGQEARLRCSPMKGHSHVYWYRQLPEEGLKFMVYLQKENIIDESGMPKERFSAEFPKEGPSILRIQQVVRGDSAAYFCASSPQQGLHTGELFFGEGSRLTVL.

The chain uses TRBV7-9 and TRBJ2-3, with 9 bases fitting TRBD2. V gave up 2 bases and J gave up 5 bases; unmatched junction bases: 5. The CDR3 runs to 15 residues. Germline V gene sequence: CDR1 SEHNR, CDR2 FQNEAQ (reference sequence). Written as DNA, the CDR3 is TGTGCCAGCAGCTTATCGGTACTAGCGGGAGATACGCAGTATTTT. As protein: CASSLSVLAGDTQYF.